A single sample is the source of the 27 T cell receptor beta chains below, sequenced in a study of T cell responses to AZD1222 COVID-19 vaccine. TCRdb's table, derived via immunoSEQ multiplex PCR, lists solely in-frame clones and lacks some. Among 120,000 or so clones listed, 88% were seen once. Source: peripheral blood, taken on day 0 of AZD1222 vaccination. The source is an adult in good health.

The chain links TRBV2 to TRBJ2-7; TRBD2 matches 13 bases. CDR1 SNHLY and CDR2 FYNNEI come from the germline V gene. This CDR3 contains 15 residues. V shed 7 bases, J shed 1 base, and the junction held 4 bases outside the gene matches. The CDR3 nucleotides read TGTGCCAGCATTCCGGGACTAGCGGGATCCTACGAGCAGTACTTC. Translated, it gives CASIPGLAGSYEQYF.

The rearrangement links TRBV11-2 to TRBJ2-3; 13 nucleotides align to TRBD2. The CDR3 consists of 16 residues. Trimming cost V 5 bases and J 4 bases; bases outside gene matches: 6. Germline V gene lookup returns CDR1 SGHAT and CDR2 FQNNGV. CDR3 loop: CASSPNGLAGADTQYF. Written as DNA, the CDR3 is TGTGCCAGCAGCCCAAATGGACTAGCGGGAGCAGATACGCAGTATTTT.

This chain connects TRBV25-1 to TRBJ1-2; 9 bases line up with TRBD1. V was clipped by 5 bases and J by 6 bases; unmatched bases: 7. This CDR3 has 14 amino acids. The germline CDR1 and CDR2 sequences are MGHDK and SYGVNS. CDR3 protein: CASSNFGQGHGYTF. CDR3 DNA sequence: TGTGCCAGCAGTAATTTCGGACAGGGGCATGGCTACACCTTC.

V gene TRBV28 combines with J gene TRBJ1-1; no clear D gene. The germline V gene has CDR1 MDHEN and CDR2 SYDVKM. This CDR3 is 12 amino acids long. Deletions cut 2 bases from V and 7 bases from J, with 8 bases between. The CDR3 reads CASSLRFDEAFF. The CDR3 bases are TGTGCCAGCAGTTTAAGGTTTGATGAAGCTTTCTTT.

A few counts support this clone. This chain uses TRBV4-2 with TRBJ1-2; 7 nucleotides match TRBD1. Germline V gene lookup returns CDR1 LGHNA and CDR2 YNFKEQ. Losses at the gene ends were 3 bases for V and 5 bases for J; bases not matched to a gene: 12. The CDR3 length is 16 residues. CDR3 residues: CASSQDRRQGLYGYTF. Here the CDR3 DNA reads TGTGCCAGCAGCCAGGATCGCCGACAGGGTTTATATGGCTACACCTTC.

This clone was recorded only once. This chain connects TRBV29-1 to TRBJ1-1; D gene unclear. Trimming cost V 4 bases and J 2 bases, with 14 bases left between them. CDR3 length: 14 residues. Germline V gene data show CDR1 as SQVTM and CDR2 as ANQGSEA. CDR3 protein: CSVGVAAGNTEAFF. DNA for the CDR3: TGCAGCGTTGGGGTCGCGGCGGGTAACACTGAAGCTTTCTTT.

The V gene is TRBV10-1, the J gene TRBJ2-7, with 7 bases that match TRBD2. With V trimmed by 3 bases and J by 0 bases, 5 bases remained unmatched. This CDR3 has 15 residues. CDR1 WNHNN and CDR2 SYGVQD come from the germline V gene (reference sequence). CDR3 nucleotides: TGCGCCAGCAGTGAAGCTAGCGGAGGCTCCTACGAGCAGTACTTC. Residues: CASSEASGGSYEQYF.

The J gene is TRBJ1-5, the V gene TRBV18; D ambiguous. Looked up from germline, CDR1 is KGHSH and CDR2 is LQKENI. The CDR3 has 16 residues. V shed 6 bases and J shed 0 bases, with 15 bases lying between them. CDR3 in amino acids: CASSAGNEYSNQPQHF. In DNA form, the CDR3 reads TGTGCCAGCTCGGCCGGGAATGAATATAGCAATCAGCCCCAGCATTTT. Filled out from reference TRBV18 and TRBJ1-5, the complete variable domain reads NAGVMQNPRHLVRRRGQEARLRCSPMKGHSHVYWYRQLPEEGLKFMVYLQKENIIDESGMPKERFSAEFPKEGPSILRIQQVVRGDSAAYFCASSAGNEYSNQPQHFGDGTRLSIL.

The chain carries TRBV6-5 and TRBJ2-7; D possibly corresponds to TRBD2 (6 bases). Germline V lookup: CDR1 MNHEY, CDR2 SVGAGI. The CDR3 is 14 amino acids. Trimming took off 1 base at V and 3 bases at J, with 10 bases between the two ends. For the CDR3, the DNA is TGTGCCAGCAGTTACTTGCGTAGCGGCTACGAGCAGTACTTC. Translating gives CASSYLRSGYEQYF.

This chain links TRBV15 with TRBJ1-4; D is undetermined. V dropped 2 bases and J dropped 6 bases, with 13 bases sitting between them. This CDR3 region has 15 residues. Germline V gene data show CDR1 as LNHNV and CDR2 as YYDKDF (reference sequence). The CDR3 nucleotides are TGTGCCACCAGCAGAACCGCCGGGGTAGATGAAAAACTGTTTTTT. As protein: CATSRTAGVDEKLFF. Supplemented by reference TRBV15 and TRBJ1-4, the full variable domain reads DAMVIQNPRYQVTQFGKPVTLSCSQTLNHNVMYWYQQKSSQAPKLLFHYYDKDFNNEADTPDNFQSRRPNTSFCFLDIRSPGLGDTAMYLCATSRTAGVDEKLFFGSGTQLSVL.

The rearrangement uses TRBV19 and TRBJ1-3, with TRBD1 as a possible D gene (6 bases). Per the germline V gene, CDR1 is LNHDA and CDR2 is SQIVND (reference sequence). Between the trimmed V and J ends, which lost 6 bases and 0 bases, there was a span of 12 bases. CDR3 length: 15 amino acids. Here the CDR3 DNA reads TGTGCCAGTAGCCTAACAGGGACCTCTGGAAACACCATATATTTT. Translating it yields CASSLTGTSGNTIYF. Full variable domain (remainder filled in from reference TRBV19 and TRBJ1-3): DGGITQSPKYLFRKEGQNVTLSCEQNLNHDAMYWYRQDPGQGLRLIYYSQIVNDFQKGDIAEGYSVSREKKESFPLTVTSAQKNPTAFYLCASSLTGTSGNTIYFGEGSWLTVV.

The chain links TRBV28 to TRBJ2-5; perhaps TRBD2 as D (6 bases). V was trimmed by 7 bases and J by 2 bases, leaving 8 bases between them. The CDR3 is made up of 12 amino acids. Germline V gene lookup returns CDR1 MDHEN and CDR2 SYDVKM. CDR3 sequence: CASTGAQETQYF. CDR3 in DNA: TGTGCCAGCACGGGAGCACAAGAGACCCAGTACTTC.

V gene TRBV3-1 (or the pseudogene TRBV3-2) combines with J gene TRBJ2-3; D might be TRBD2 (6 bases). Germline CDR1 LGHDT, CDR2 YNNKEL (reference sequence). The V and J ends lost 4 bases and 6 bases respectively, with 20 bases between them. The CDR3 has 16 amino acids. CDR3 in amino acids: CASSPPAGAGSDTQYF. The CDR3 coding sequence is TGTGCCAGCAGCCCACCAGCCGGGGCGGGGTCGGATACGCAGTATTTT.

The V gene is TRBV7-8, the J gene TRBJ1-5; D may be TRBD1 (6 bases). In germline, CDR1 is SGHVS, CDR2 FQNEAQ. The CDR3 length is 14 residues. Deletions cut 0 bases from V and 8 bases from J, with 11 bases between. The CDR3 region has the DNA TGTGCCAGCAGCTTAGCCGGGGGCAAGAAGCCCCAGCATTTT. Protein: CASSLAGGKKPQHF.

The V gene is TRBV19, the J gene TRBJ2-1; D uncertain. From germline, CDR1 is LNHDA and CDR2 SQIVND (reference sequence). The CDR3 runs to 14 residues. Trimming removed 4 bases from V and 0 bases from J, with 7 bases in between. CDR3 bases: TGTGCCAGTAGTAGAGCGAGCTCCTACAATGAGCAGTTCTTC. Encoded protein: CASSRASSYNEQFF.

This clone was seen a handful of times. The V call is TRBV18, the J call TRBJ1-1; weak D call: TRBD1 (5 bases). CDR1 and CDR2 (germline): KGHSH, LQKENI. The CDR3 has 17 residues. The V and J ends lost 3 bases and 0 bases respectively, with 17 bases between them. In DNA form, the CDR3 reads TGTGCCAGCTCACCCAGGGCGGGCCGGGCTATGAACACTGAAGCTTTCTTT. Protein sequence: CASSPRAGRAMNTEAFF.

This chain connects TRBV25-1 to TRBJ1-2; TRBD1 aligns across 8 bases. Germline CDR1 MGHDK, CDR2 SYGVNS. The CDR3 contains 14 residues. The junction had 4 bases not matched to a gene; V was cut back by 3 bases and J by 4 bases. CDR3 DNA sequence: TGTGCCAGCAGTGAGCGGGACAGGTTCTATGGCTACACCTTC. Translation gives CASSERDRFYGYTF.

The J gene is TRBJ2-6, the V gene TRBV18; possible D gene TRBD1, 5 bases. V lost 1 base and J lost 0, with 13 bases in between. The CDR3 has 18 amino acids. The V gene's germline CDR1 is KGHSH and CDR2 LQKENI. The CDR3 nucleotides read TGTGCCAGCTCACCACGCGGCCAGGGTTCCTCTGGGGCCAACGTCCTGACTTTC. It encodes CASSPRGQGSSGANVLTF. The complete variable domain, with remaining parts taken from reference TRBV18 and TRBJ2-6, reads NAGVMQNPRHLVRRRGQEARLRCSPMKGHSHVYWYRQLPEEGLKFMVYLQKENIIDESGMPKERFSAEFPKEGPSILRIQQVVRGDSAAYFCASSPRGQGSSGANVLTFGAGSRLTVL.

The chain joins TRBV6-2 or TRBV6-3 to TRBJ1-6, with D possibly being TRBD1 (5 bases). There are 15 residues in the CDR3. The germline V gene encodes CDR1 MNHEY and CDR2 SVGEGT. V dropped 5 bases and J dropped 9 bases, with 17 bases sitting between them. The CDR3 sequence: CASSPGTVGVSPLHF. The CDR3 DNA reads TGTGCCAGCAGTCCAGGGACGGTGGGGGTTTCACCCCTCCACTTT.

This sequence joins TRBV4-1 and TRBJ1-2; weak D call: TRBD1 (5 bases). Germline V CDR1 and CDR2: MGHRA, YSYEKL. Trimming took off 0 bases at V and 8 bases at J, with 10 bases between the two ends. The CDR3 contains 13 residues. CDR3 amino acids: CASSQDVQGGYTF. CDR3 coding DNA: TGCGCCAGCAGCCAAGATGTCCAGGGAGGCTACACCTTC.

A few counts support this clone. The rearrangement links TRBV12-3 or TRBV12-4 to TRBJ2-2; possible D gene TRBD1, 5 bases. The V and J ends lost 5 bases and 5 bases respectively, with 9 bases between them. There are 13 residues in the CDR3. Here the CDR3 DNA reads TGTGCCAGCAGTCTGACAGAGACCGGGGAGCTGTTTTTT. It is translated as CASSLTETGELFF.

This clone was counted a few times. V gene TRBV10-1 combines with J gene TRBJ2-7, with D maybe TRBD2 (5 bases). The V end lost 0 bases, the J end lost 7 bases, and 13 bases lay between the germline ends. The length of the CDR3 is 14 residues. Germline values: CDR1 WNHNN, CDR2 SYGVQD (reference sequence). The CDR3 reads CASSESGAPGEQYF. For the CDR3, the DNA is TGCGCCAGCAGTGAGTCGGGTGCGCCGGGGGAGCAGTACTTC.

The rearrangement links TRBV27 to TRBJ2-2, with D uncertain. CDR3 length equals 13 residues. Trimming took off 5 bases at V and 6 bases at J, with 10 bases between the two ends. Germline values: CDR1 MNHEY, CDR2 SMNVEV (reference sequence). The CDR3 loop is CASSNPYSGELFF. As DNA, the CDR3 is TGTGCCAGCAGTAATCCTTACTCCGGGGAGCTGTTTTTT.

The chain couples TRBV9 to TRBJ2-1, with 12 nucleotides matching TRBD1. Germline loops: CDR1 SGDLS, CDR2 YYNGEE. The ends lost 4 bases at V and 6 bases at J; junction bases unmatched: 14. This CDR3 is built from 18 residues. The CDR3 spells CASSPRGRGQGAGNEQFF. CDR3 DNA: TGTGCCAGCAGCCCGAGGGGCCGGGGACAGGGGGCTGGCAATGAGCAGTTCTTC.

This chain connects TRBV5-4 to TRBJ1-3, with TRBD1 as a possible D gene (6 bases). The germline V gene has CDR1 SGHNT and CDR2 YYREEE (reference sequence). The CDR3 is 16 residues long. With 0 bases removed from V and 1 base from J, the gap between germline ends came to 11 bases. The CDR3 sequence: CASSLGGRVSGNTIYF. CDR3 bases: TGTGCCAGCAGCTTGGGGGGGCGCGTGTCTGGAAACACCATATATTTT. The full variable domain, its missing parts supplied by reference TRBV5-4 and TRBJ1-3, is ETGVTQSPTHLIKTRGQQVTLRCSSQSGHNTVSWYQQALGQGPQFIFQYYREEENGRGNFPPRFSGLQFPNYSSELNVNALELDDSALYLCASSLGGRVSGNTIYFGEGSWLTVV.

The chain recombines TRBV18 with TRBJ2-7, with no clear D. The germline V gene has CDR1 KGHSH and CDR2 LQKENI. The ends were cut back, 4 bases at V and 5 bases at J, with 21 bases in the middle. This CDR3 is built from 16 residues. CDR3 coding DNA: TGTGCCAGCTCACAAGGACCGACTCAAGCAGGCCACGAGCAGTACTTC. Amino acid sequence: CASSQGPTQAGHEQYF.

The chain carries TRBV18 and TRBJ1-2, with TRBD1 matching 9 bases. V shed 0 bases, J shed 4 bases, and the junction held 3 bases outside the gene matches. This CDR3 contains 15 residues. From germline, CDR1 is KGHSH and CDR2 LQKENI. The CDR3 is CASSPPSDRGYGYTF. As DNA, the CDR3 is TGTGCCAGCTCACCACCTTCGGACAGGGGCTATGGCTACACCTTC.